This TCR beta chain was recorded in a study of CD8+ T cells in alopecia areata. This CDR3 comprises 15 residues. The germline CDR1 and CDR2 sequences are MNHNS and SASEGT. The V and J ends lost 4 bases and 4 bases respectively, with 16 bases between them. The sequencing template was cDNA reverse transcribed from extracted RNA. Produced via immunoSEQ multiplex PCR; TCRdb's table is partial and in-frame only. The table includes around 70,000 clones, 29% detected once. Sample treatment: oral pan-JAK inhibitor, 5-10 mg twice daily. This clone was seen only a few times. This sequence joins TRBV6-1 and TRBJ1-1; D call uncertain. The TCR sequence derives from a human donor with alopecia areata. The sample consisted of CD8+ T cells sorted from blood, taken at week 4, from a patient treated with tofacitinib. DNA of the CDR3: TGTGCCAGCAGTGTTGAAGTCAGGCCCTTCACTGAAGCTTTCTTT. Translation: CASSVEVRPFTEAFF.